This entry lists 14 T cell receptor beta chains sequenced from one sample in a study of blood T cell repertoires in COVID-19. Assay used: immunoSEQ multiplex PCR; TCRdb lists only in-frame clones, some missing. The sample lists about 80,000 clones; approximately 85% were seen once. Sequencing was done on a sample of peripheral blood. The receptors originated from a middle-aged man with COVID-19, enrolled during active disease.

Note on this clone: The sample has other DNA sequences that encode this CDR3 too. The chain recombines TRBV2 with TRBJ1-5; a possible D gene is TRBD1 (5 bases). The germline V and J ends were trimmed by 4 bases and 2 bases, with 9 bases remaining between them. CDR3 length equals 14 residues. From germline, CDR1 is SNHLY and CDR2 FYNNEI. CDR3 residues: CASSGTGGNQPQHF. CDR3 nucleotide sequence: TGTGCCAGCAGTGGTACAGGCGGCAATCAGCCCCAGCATTTT. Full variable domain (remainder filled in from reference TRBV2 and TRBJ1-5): EPEVTQTPSHQVTQMGQEVILRCVPISNHLYFYWYRQILGQKVEFLVSFYNNEISEKSEIFDDQFSVERPDGSNFTLKIRSTKLEDSAMYFCASSGTGGNQPQHFGDGTRLSIL.

As DNA, the CDR3 is TGTGCCAGCAGGGAGGACAGAAATAATGAAAAACTGTTTTTT. Amino acid sequence: CASREDRNNEKLFF. The chain recombines TRBV2 with TRBJ1-4; tentative D call: TRBD1 (6 bases). The V and J ends lost 6 bases and 4 bases respectively, with 12 bases between them. The CDR3 is made up of 14 amino acids. The germline gives CDR1 SNHLY, CDR2 FYNNEI.

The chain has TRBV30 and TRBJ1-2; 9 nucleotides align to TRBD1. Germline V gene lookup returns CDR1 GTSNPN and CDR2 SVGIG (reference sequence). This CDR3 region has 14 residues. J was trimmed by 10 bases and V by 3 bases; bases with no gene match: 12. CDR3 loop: CAWSVGQGPHFYTF. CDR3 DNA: TGTGCCTGGAGCGTCGGACAGGGGCCTCACTTCTACACCTTC.

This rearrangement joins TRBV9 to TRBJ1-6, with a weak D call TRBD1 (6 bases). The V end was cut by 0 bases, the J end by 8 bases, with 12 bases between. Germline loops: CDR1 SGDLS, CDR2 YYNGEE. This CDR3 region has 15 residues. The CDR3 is CASSVAAGVDSPLHF. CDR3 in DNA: TGTGCCAGCAGCGTAGCGGCAGGGGTGGATTCACCCCTCCACTTT.

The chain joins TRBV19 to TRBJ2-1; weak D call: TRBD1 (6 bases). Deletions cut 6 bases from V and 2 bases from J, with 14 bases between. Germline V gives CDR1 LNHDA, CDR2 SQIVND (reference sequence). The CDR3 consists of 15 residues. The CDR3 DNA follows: TGTGCCAGTAGAGTCGCTGGGGGCCCCTACAATGAGCAGTTCTTC. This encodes CASRVAGGPYNEQFF.

CDR3 DNA sequence: TGTGCCAGCACCAAAAGTGGACTAGCGGGTCCTAAAAACATTCAGTACTTC. It codes for CASTKSGLAGPKNIQYF. The chain joins TRBV11-2 to TRBJ2-4, with 11 bases lining up with TRBD2. The length of the CDR3 is 17 residues. V was pared by 7 bases and J by 4 bases, with 12 bases of the junction left unmatched. CDR1 and CDR2 from the germline V gene are SGHAT and FQNNGV.

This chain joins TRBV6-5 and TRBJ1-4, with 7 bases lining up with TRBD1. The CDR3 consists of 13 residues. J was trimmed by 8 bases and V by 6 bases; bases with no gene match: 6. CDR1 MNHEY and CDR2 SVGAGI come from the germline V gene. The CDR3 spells CASSIGTVEKLFF. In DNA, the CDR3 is TGTGCCAGCAGCATAGGGACAGTAGAAAAACTGTTTTTT.

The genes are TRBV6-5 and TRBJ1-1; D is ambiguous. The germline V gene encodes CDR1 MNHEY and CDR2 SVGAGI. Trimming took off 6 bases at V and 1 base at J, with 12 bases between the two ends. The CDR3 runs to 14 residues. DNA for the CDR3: TGTGCCAGCAGGAGGGTACAGAAGAACACTGAAGCTTTCTTT. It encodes CASRRVQKNTEAFF.

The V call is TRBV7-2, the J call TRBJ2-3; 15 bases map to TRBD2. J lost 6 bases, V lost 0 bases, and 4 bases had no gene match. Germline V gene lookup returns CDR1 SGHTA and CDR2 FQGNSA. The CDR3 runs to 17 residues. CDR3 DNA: TGTGCCAGCAGCTTAGCCGGGACTAGCGGGAGGAGGGATACGCAGTATTTT. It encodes CASSLAGTSGRRDTQYF.

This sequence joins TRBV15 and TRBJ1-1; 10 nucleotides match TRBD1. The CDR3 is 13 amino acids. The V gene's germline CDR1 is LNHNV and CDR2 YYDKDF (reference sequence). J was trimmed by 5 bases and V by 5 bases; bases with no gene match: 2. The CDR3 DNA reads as TGTGCCACCAGCGGACAGGGGGGGACTGAAGCTTTCTTT. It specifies CATSGQGGTEAFF.

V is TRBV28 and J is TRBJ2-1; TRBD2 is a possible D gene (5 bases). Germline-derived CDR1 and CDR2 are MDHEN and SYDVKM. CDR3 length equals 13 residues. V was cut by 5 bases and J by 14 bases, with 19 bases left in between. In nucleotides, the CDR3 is TGTGCCAGCAGTCCACCGAGAGAGGGAGTAAAGTTCTTC. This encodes CASSPPREGVKFF.

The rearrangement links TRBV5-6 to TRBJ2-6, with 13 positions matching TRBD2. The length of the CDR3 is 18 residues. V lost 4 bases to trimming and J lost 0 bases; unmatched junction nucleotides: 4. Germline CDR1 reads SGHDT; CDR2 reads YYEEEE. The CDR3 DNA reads TGTGCCAGCAGCATGACTAGCGGGAGGTCCTCTGGGGCCAACGTCCTGACTTTC. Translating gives CASSMTSGRSSGANVLTF.

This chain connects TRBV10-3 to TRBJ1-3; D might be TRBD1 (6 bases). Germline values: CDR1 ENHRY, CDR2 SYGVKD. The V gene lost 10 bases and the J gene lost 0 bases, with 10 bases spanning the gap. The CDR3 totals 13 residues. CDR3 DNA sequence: TGTGCCACACAGGGTCTCTCTGGAAACACCATATATTTT. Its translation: CATQGLSGNTIYF.

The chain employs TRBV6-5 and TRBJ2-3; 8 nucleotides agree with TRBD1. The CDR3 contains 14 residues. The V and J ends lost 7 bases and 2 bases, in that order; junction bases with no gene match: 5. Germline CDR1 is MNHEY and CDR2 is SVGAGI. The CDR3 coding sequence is TGTGCCAGCACCCGGACAGGGCTCACAGATACGCAGTATTTT. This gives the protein CASTRTGLTDTQYF.